This entry concerns a single T cell receptor beta chain. The assay was immunoSEQ multiplex PCR, and TCRdb's table has in-frame clones only and misses some. The sample holds under 850,000 clones, roughly 88% seen once. Germline CDR1 and CDR2: SEHNR and FQNEAQ (reference sequence). The CDR3 runs to 19 residues. Unmatched junction bases numbered 14, after V lost 3 bases and J lost 5 bases. This specimen comes from a study of shared T cell receptors in the human thymus. These data also formed part of another study, on human thymus T cells. That investigation notes: Samples came from healthy Finnish infants during open corrective cardiac surgery. From resections taken during corrective heart surgery, the thymus tissue was obtained. Thymic and blood repertoires seemed to show skewed V and J gene use. Related work showed strongly overlapping thymic repertoires across unrelated individuals.

This sequence joins TRBV7-9 and TRBJ2-7, with TRBD2 matching over 15 bases. Material for sequencing was thymocytes. This receptor was obtained from a boy less than two years old with a congenital heart defect. Here the CDR3 reads CASSLSAPGLAGGGNEQYF. CDR3 bases: TGTGCCAGCAGCTTGTCTGCCCCTGGACTAGCGGGAGGGGGTAACGAGCAGTACTTC.